The 14 T cell receptor beta chains below all came from one sample that was sequenced in a study of shared clonotypes between healthy human individuals. The method was immunoSEQ multiplex PCR; TCRdb's version includes in-frame clones alone and lacks a portion of them. The table lists 2 million to 3 million clones, 90% to 95% of them singletons. The sample comprised naive CD4+ T cells from PBMCs. This sample's subset: CD45RA+ positively selected. These receptors were collected from a man aged 18 to 29 in good health. Some clones in this sample may be carry-over from other donors' samples.

V is TRBV6-6 and J is TRBJ2-1; D gene uncertain. This CDR3 has 14 residues. Trimming removed 1 base from V and 8 bases from J, with 12 bases in between. In germline, CDR1 is MNHNY, CDR2 SVGAGI (reference sequence). DNA of the CDR3: TGTGCCAGCAGTTACTTTGTATTTGGGTATGAGCAGTTCTTC. The encoded protein is CASSYFVFGYEQFF.

The chain uses TRBV10-1 and TRBJ2-3, with TRBD1 identical over 11 bases. Trimming at V came to 5 bases and at J to 5 bases, leaving 6 bases not matched to a gene. The germline V gene encodes CDR1 WNHNN and CDR2 SYGVQD (reference sequence). This CDR3 comprises 15 residues. CDR3 in amino acids: CASSSGTGGIDTQYF. The DNA of the CDR3 is TGCGCCAGCAGTTCCGGGACAGGGGGGATAGATACGCAGTATTTT.

The CDR3 nucleotides read TGCGCCAGCAGCTTGGAACCGGGATCCTATGGCTACACCTTC. As protein: CASSLEPGSYGYTF. V is TRBV5-1 and J is TRBJ1-2, with D uncertain. CDR1 and CDR2 (germline): SGHRS, YFSETQ. CDR3 length equals 14 residues. V dropped 0 bases and J dropped 4 bases, with 10 bases sitting between them.

Remarks on this clone: At one end the junction does not follow the germline gene, possibly because of a read error. This chain uses TRBV30 with TRBJ1-5, with D hard to call. CDR1 is GTSNPN, CDR2 SVGIG, per germline (reference sequence). This CDR3 is built from 17 residues. CDR3 in amino acids: CAASGRLAADSNRPQHF. The CDR3 DNA reads TGTGCCGCAAGCGGGCGGCTAGCAGCCGATAGCAATCGGCCCCAGCATTTT.

CDR3: CATSRDLGGEAFF. Written as DNA, the CDR3 is TGTGCCACCAGCAGAGATCTCGGAGGGGAGGCTTTCTTT. J is TRBJ1-1 and V is TRBV15; perhaps TRBD1 as D (5 bases). V lost 0 bases, J lost 11 bases, and 13 bases lay in between. The CDR3 is made up of 13 amino acids. Germline lookup yields CDR1 LNHNV and CDR2 YYDKDF (reference sequence).

The CDR3, as DNA: TGTGCCAGCAGCAAGCGGGAGGGCTACATTCAGTACTTC. Protein: CASSKREGYIQYF. The V and J genes are TRBV7-3 and TRBJ2-4; 10 nucleotides align to TRBD2. The V gene end was trimmed by 5 bases and the J gene end by 8 bases; junction bases not matched to a gene: 3. CDR1 SGHTA and CDR2 FQGTGA come from the germline V gene. The CDR3 loop spans 13 amino acids. The variable domain in full, completed from reference TRBV7-3 and TRBJ2-4, reads GAGVSQTPSNKVTEKGKYVELRCDPISGHTALYWYRQSLGQGPEFLIYFQGTGAADDSGLPNDRFFAVRPEGSVSTLKIQRTERGDSAVYLCASSKREGYIQYFGAGTRLSVL.

The CDR3 coding sequence is TGTGCCAGCAGCTCCCGACTAGCGCTTAACACCGGGGAGCTGTTTTTT. Protein product: CASSSRLALNTGELFF. V usage is TRBV5-4 and J usage is TRBJ2-2; 8 nucleotides match TRBD2. The CDR3 covers 16 residues. CDR1 and CDR2 (germline): SGHNT, YYREEE (reference sequence). After removal of 3 bases from V and 2 bases from J, the junction contained 6 bases not matched to a gene.

The rearrangement uses TRBV28 and TRBJ2-4; tentatively, D is TRBD2 (5 bases). The CDR3 length is 13 residues. From germline, CDR1 is MDHEN and CDR2 SYDVKM. Trimming removed 9 bases at V and 7 bases at J, with 16 bases between. The DNA of the CDR3 is TGTGCCAGTGCTAATCCGGGGTCCAACATTCAGTACTTC. Amino acid sequence: CASANPGSNIQYF.

This clone was seen only once. The chain joins TRBV18 to TRBJ1-2, with D uncertain. CDR1 and CDR2 from the germline V gene are KGHSH and LQKENI. V lost 3 bases and J 2 bases, leaving 10 bases between the germline ends. CDR3 length: 14 amino acids. The DNA of the CDR3 is TGTGCCAGCTCACCCACGCTAGGGAACTATGGCTACACCTTC. Encoded protein: CASSPTLGNYGYTF.

This chain uses TRBV28 with TRBJ2-2, with no clear D. The germline CDR1 and CDR2 sequences are MDHEN and SYDVKM. This CDR3 is built from 13 residues. With 3 bases removed from V and 7 bases from J, the gap between germline ends came to 9 bases. CDR3 loop: CASSFPHGGELFF. In nucleotides, the CDR3 is TGTGCCAGCAGTTTTCCCCACGGCGGGGAGCTGTTTTTT.

The chain joins TRBV9 to TRBJ2-1; D could derive from TRBD1 or TRBD2 (5 bases each). This CDR3 spans 16 amino acids. V was cut by 1 base and J by 0 bases, with 11 bases left in between. CDR1 and CDR2 from the germline V gene are SGDLS and YYNGEE. The CDR3: CASSVTGPSSYNEQFF. CDR3 nucleotides: TGTGCCAGCAGCGTAACGGGGCCGAGCTCCTACAATGAGCAGTTCTTC.

The genes are TRBV9 and TRBJ2-5, with 11 bases that match TRBD2. Germline V gives CDR1 SGDLS, CDR2 YYNGEE. V was clipped by 3 bases and J by 2 bases; unmatched bases: 9. This CDR3 is 17 amino acids long. Here the CDR3 reads CASSAEAGLADQETQYF. The CDR3 DNA is TGTGCCAGCAGCGCCGAGGCGGGACTAGCGGATCAAGAGACCCAGTACTTC.

The chain couples TRBV9 to TRBJ2-5; TRBD2 agrees at 15 bases. CDR1 is SGDLS and CDR2 is YYNGEE in the germline V gene. The junction had 14 bases not matched to a gene; V was cut back by 3 bases and J by 5 bases. CDR3 length: 19 residues. CDR3 DNA: TGTGCCAGCAGCGCCCGGACTAGCGGGAGGGCTCCCGCAGGGGAGACCCAGTACTTC. This translates into CASSARTSGRAPAGETQYF.

The chain uses TRBV18 and TRBJ1-2, with D tentatively TRBD1 (5 bases). The germline gives CDR1 KGHSH, CDR2 LQKENI. V was trimmed by 3 bases and J by 0 bases, leaving 14 bases between them. The CDR3 length is 16 residues. As DNA, the CDR3 is TGTGCCAGCTCACCCCTGGACAATTCGGCTAACTATGGCTACACCTTC. This codes for CASSPLDNSANYGYTF.